A selection of T cell receptor beta chains follows, all from one sample in a study of OX40 agonist ivuxolimab in advanced cancers. Method: immunoSEQ multiplex PCR; TCRdb's copy keeps in-frame clones and lacks some. The sample yields some 60,000 clones, about 85% seen once. Specimen: CD4+ or CD8+ T cells sorted from blood, collected in a trial of the OX40 agonist ivuxolimab. The receptor source for this set is an adult with an advanced solid tumor such as melanoma, head and neck, liver or kidney cancer. CDR3s include the opening cysteine and the closing phenylalanine or tryptophan. Each record gives: V gene, clone size, D gene, CDR3 length, J gene, CDR3 protein, CDR3 DNA. D genes are given only for firm matches. The size of a clone is reported for some rows only, either as once, few or many, or as a class for expanded clones.

V: TRBV27; size: .; D: .; length: 15; J: TRBJ2-5; CDR3: CASSVTGTQGETQYF; DNA: TGTGCCAGCAGTGTCACCGGGACACAAGGAGAGACCCAGTACTTC
V: TRBV7-7; size: .; D: TRBD2; length: 15; J: TRBJ2-5; CDR3: CASSLGEGERETQYF; DNA: TGTGCTAGCAGCTTAGGGGAGGGCGAAAGGGAGACCCAGTACTTC
V: TRBV18; size: .; D: TRBD1; length: 14; J: TRBJ1-5; CDR3: CASSPTGEDQPQHF; DNA: TGTGCCAGCTCACCGACAGGGGAGGATCAGCCCCAGCATTTT
V: TRBV7-9; size: .; D: TRBD2; length: 14; J: TRBJ2-1; CDR3: CASTRSGGAYEQFF; DNA: TGTGCCAGCACCCGTAGCGGGGGGGCCTATGAGCAGTTCTTC
V: TRBV2; size: .; D: .; length: 14; J: TRBJ2-7; CDR3: CSSAREGSSYEQYF; DNA: TGTTCGTCAGCAAGAGAAGGGAGTTCCTACGAGCAGTACTTC
V: TRBV5-6; size: .; D: TRBD1; length: 17; J: TRBJ2-2; CDR3: CASSPLGGQGDTGELFF; DNA: TGTGCCAGCAGCCCTTTAGGGGGACAGGGCGACACCGGGGAGCTGTTTTTT
V: TRBV7-9; size: .; D: .; length: 15; J: TRBJ1-5; CDR3: CASSLDGQGGQPQHF; DNA: TGTGCCAGCAGCTTAGATGGGCAGGGCGGGCAGCCCCAGCATTTT
V: TRBV6-5; size: .; D: .; length: 16; J: TRBJ1-4; CDR3: CASSYSPGARDEKLFF; DNA: TGTGCCAGCAGTTACTCACCAGGGGCCCGGGATGAAAAACTGTTTTTT
V: TRBV6-5; size: .; D: .; length: 13; J: TRBJ2-7; CDR3: CASSYSQRGMQYF; DNA: TGTGCCAGCAGTTACTCGCAAAGAGGGATGCAGTACTTC
V: TRBV7-3; size: .; D: .; length: 13; J: TRBJ1-1; CDR3: CASSFQGSAEAFF; DNA: TGTGCCAGCAGCTTTCAGGGGTCGGCTGAAGCTTTCTTT
V: TRBV18; size: .; D: .; length: 14; J: TRBJ2-2; CDR3: CASSSGTDTGELFF; DNA: TGTGCCAGCTCATCCGGGACGGACACCGGGGAGCTGTTTTTT
V: TRBV28; size: .; D: TRBD1; length: 15; J: TRBJ1-2; CDR3: CASSQGASQGYGYTF; DNA: TGTGCCAGCAGTCAGGGGGCGTCCCAAGGCTATGGCTACACCTTC
V: TRBV18; size: few; D: .; length: 17; J: TRBJ2-7; CDR3: CASSSTAAGQYSYEQYF; DNA: TGTGCCAGCTCATCAACGGCGGCGGGACAGTATTCCTACGAGCAGTACTTC
V: TRBV5-1; size: .; D: .; length: 13; J: TRBJ2-5; CDR3: CASSLQGFETQYF; DNA: TGCGCCAGCAGCCTACAGGGATTTGAGACCCAGTACTTC
V: TRBV11-2; size: .; D: .; length: 14; J: TRBJ2-7; CDR3: CASSLLGQNNEQYF; DNA: TGTGCCAGCAGCTTACTAGGGCAGAACAACGAGCAGTACTTC
V: TRBV11-2; size: .; D: TRBD1; length: 15; J: TRBJ1-1; CDR3: CASSQRQGWNTEAFF; DNA: TGTGCCAGCAGCCAGAGACAGGGGTGGAACACTGAAGCTTTCTTT
V: TRBV7-6; size: .; D: .; length: 19; J: TRBJ1-1; CDR3: CASSPNSGTTLYLNTEAFF; DNA: TGTGCCAGCAGTCCTAACTCCGGGACAACTCTTTACCTGAACACTGAAGCTTTCTTT
V: TRBV7-3; size: .; D: TRBD1; length: 16; J: TRBJ2-3; CDR3: CASSLDGQGRADTQYF; DNA: TGTGCCAGCAGCTTAGACGGACAGGGGCGAGCAGATACGCAGTATTTT